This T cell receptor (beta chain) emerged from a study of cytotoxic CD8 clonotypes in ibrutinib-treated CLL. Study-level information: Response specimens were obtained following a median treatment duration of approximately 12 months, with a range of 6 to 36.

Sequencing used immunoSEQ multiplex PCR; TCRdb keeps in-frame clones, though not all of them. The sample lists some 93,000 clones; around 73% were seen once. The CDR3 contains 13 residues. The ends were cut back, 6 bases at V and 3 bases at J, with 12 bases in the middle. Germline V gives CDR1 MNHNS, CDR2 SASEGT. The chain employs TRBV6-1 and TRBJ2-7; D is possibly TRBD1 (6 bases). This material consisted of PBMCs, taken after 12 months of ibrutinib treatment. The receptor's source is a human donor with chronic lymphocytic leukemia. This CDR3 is CASSRTENYEQYF. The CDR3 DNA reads TGTGCCAGCAGCCGGACAGAAAACTACGAGCAGTACTTC.